The next 7 T cell receptor beta chains were all read from a single sample in a study of human T cells and chemical hapten exposure. TCRdb redid the calling of the RACE reads with MiXCR, one entry per CDR3 protein. The sample lists 210,000 or so distinct CDR3 sequences; around a quarter were seen once. The time point denotes: patch test 3, about 24 weeks after DPC sensitization. As for treatment: therapeutic diphenylcyclopropenone sensitization with weekly scalp DPC. The sequences come from whole blood, collected in connection with sensitization to the hapten diphenylcyclopropenone (DPC). These TCRs come from a woman aged 40 to 50 with alopecia areata. Some clones in this sample may be carry-over from other donors' samples.

The gene calls are TRBV7-2 and TRBJ2-3; D may be TRBD1 (6 bases). CDR1 is SGHTA and CDR2 is FQGNSA in the germline V gene. The V gene lost 1 base and the J gene lost 6 bases, with 14 bases spanning the gap. There are 15 residues in the CDR3. The CDR3 protein is CASSLETGLGDTQYF. DNA of the CDR3: TGTGCCAGCAGCTTAGAAACAGGGCTCGGTGATACGCAGTATTTT.

This clonotype was seen only a few times. The chain employs TRBV7-8 and TRBJ2-3; the D is unclear. Germline-derived CDR1 and CDR2 are SGHVS and FQNEAQ. V gave up 4 bases and J gave up 5 bases, with 7 bases separating them. The CDR3 has 12 amino acids. DNA for the CDR3: TGTGCCAGCAGCTCCCTCTTAGATACGCAGTATTTT. Translation: CASSSLLDTQYF.

In its sample, this clonotype was seen a few times. The V gene is TRBV7-2, the J gene TRBJ1-1; D is undetermined. Germline-derived CDR1 and CDR2 are SGHTA and FQGNSA. The CDR3 extends over 13 amino acids. The V end lost 1 base, the J end lost 6 bases, and 9 bases lay between the germline ends. CDR3 residues: CASSLVRSAEAFF. DNA for the CDR3: TGTGCCAGCAGCTTAGTCAGGTCCGCTGAAGCTTTCTTT.

V usage is TRBV10-3 and J usage is TRBJ2-1, with D perhaps TRBD1 (5 bases). Per germline, CDR1 ENHRY and CDR2 SYGVKD. The CDR3 sequence is 14 residues long. V was pared by 5 bases and J by 9 bases, with 17 bases between. The CDR3 here is CAISTLSGQSEQFF. CDR3 DNA sequence: TGTGCCATCAGTACCCTCTCAGGGCAGAGTGAGCAGTTCTTC.

There are a few counts of this clonotype. The CDR3 reads CATSDSGVRRDEQFF. As DNA, the CDR3 is TGTGCCACCAGTGATTCAGGTGTCAGGAGGGATGAGCAGTTCTTC. V is TRBV24-1 and J is TRBJ2-1, with a weak D call TRBD2 (6 bases). The ends were cut back, 2 bases at V and 8 bases at J, with 15 bases in the middle. Looked up from germline, CDR1 is KGHDR and CDR2 is SFDVKD. The CDR3 is made up of 15 amino acids.

This clonotype has more than one count but fewer than ten. The chain uses TRBV11-2 and TRBJ1-1, with 8 bases that match TRBD1. Germline V lookup: CDR1 SGHAT, CDR2 FQNNGV. This CDR3 contains 13 residues. J gave up 8 bases and V 1 base, and 3 bases lay outside the gene matches. CDR3 DNA: TGTGCCAGCAGCTTAGTCAGGGGGCTGGAAGCTTTCTTT. It codes for CASSLVRGLEAFF.

The chain has TRBV7-6 and TRBJ1-4, with D possibly matching TRBD1 (6 bases). CDR3 size: 15 residues. The V end was cut by 2 bases, the J end by 5 bases, with 12 bases between. The germline CDR1 and CDR2 sequences are SGHVS and FNYEAQ. The CDR3 here is CASSLYPGDNEKLFF. CDR3 nucleotide sequence: TGTGCCAGCAGCTTATACCCAGGGGACAATGAAAAACTGTTTTTT.